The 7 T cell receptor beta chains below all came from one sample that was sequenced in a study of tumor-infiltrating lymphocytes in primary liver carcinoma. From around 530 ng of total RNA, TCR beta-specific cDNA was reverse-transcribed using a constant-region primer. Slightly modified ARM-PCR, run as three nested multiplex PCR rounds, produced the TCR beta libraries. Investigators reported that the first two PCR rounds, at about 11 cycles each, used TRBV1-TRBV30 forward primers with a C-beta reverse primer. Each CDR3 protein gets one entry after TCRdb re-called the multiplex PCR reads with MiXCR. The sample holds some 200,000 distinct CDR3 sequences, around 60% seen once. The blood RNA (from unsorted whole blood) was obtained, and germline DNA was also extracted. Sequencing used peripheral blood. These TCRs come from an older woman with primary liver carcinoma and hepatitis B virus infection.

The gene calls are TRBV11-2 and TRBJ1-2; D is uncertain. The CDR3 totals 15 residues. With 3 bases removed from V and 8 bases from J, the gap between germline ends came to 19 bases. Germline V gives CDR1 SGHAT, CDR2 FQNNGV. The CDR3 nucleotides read TGTGCCAGCAGCTTCTCCAGGACGTCCAAGCCGGGCTACACCTTC. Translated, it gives CASSFSRTSKPGYTF.

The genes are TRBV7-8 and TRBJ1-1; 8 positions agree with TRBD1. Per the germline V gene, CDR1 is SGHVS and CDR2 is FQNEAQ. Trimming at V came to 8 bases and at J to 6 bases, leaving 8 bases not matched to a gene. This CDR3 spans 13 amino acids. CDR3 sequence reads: CASGQGTPSEAFF. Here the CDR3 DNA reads TGTGCCAGCGGACAGGGTACACCGTCTGAAGCTTTCTTT.

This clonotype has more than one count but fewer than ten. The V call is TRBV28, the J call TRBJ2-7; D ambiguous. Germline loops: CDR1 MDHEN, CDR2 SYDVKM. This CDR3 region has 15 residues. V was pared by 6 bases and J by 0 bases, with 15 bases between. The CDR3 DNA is TGTGCCAGCAGCTCAGTGGTCGCAAGCTCCTACGAGCAGTACTTC. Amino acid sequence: CASSSVVASSYEQYF.

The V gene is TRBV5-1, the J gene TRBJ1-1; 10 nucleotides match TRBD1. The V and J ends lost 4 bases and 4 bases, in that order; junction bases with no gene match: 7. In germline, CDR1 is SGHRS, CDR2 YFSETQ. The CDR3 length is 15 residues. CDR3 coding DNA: TGCGCCAGCAGCAACCGGGACAGGGGTGGCACTGAAGCTTTCTTT. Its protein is CASSNRDRGGTEAFF.

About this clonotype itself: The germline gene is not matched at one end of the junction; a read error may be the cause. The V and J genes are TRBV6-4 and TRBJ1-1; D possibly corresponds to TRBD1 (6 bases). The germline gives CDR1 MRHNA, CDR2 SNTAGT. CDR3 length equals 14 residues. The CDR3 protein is CASRDSDSNTEALF. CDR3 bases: TGTGCCAGCAGGGACAGCGATTCGAACACTGAAGCTCTCTTT.

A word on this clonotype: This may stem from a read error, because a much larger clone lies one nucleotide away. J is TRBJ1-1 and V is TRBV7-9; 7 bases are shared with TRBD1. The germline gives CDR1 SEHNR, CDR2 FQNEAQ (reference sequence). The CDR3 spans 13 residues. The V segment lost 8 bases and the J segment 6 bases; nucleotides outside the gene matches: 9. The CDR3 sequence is CASGKGQGAEAFF. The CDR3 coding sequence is TGTGCCAGCGGCAAAGGGCAGGGGGCTGAAGCTTTCTTT.

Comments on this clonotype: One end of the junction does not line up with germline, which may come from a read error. The CDR3 loop reads CAGSLGQGAYEQYF. The CDR3 DNA reads as TGTGCCGGCAGTTTAGGTCAGGGGGCCTACGAGCAGTACTTC. The chain couples TRBV12-3 or TRBV12-4 to TRBJ2-7, with 7 bases lining up with TRBD1. The CDR3 is made up of 14 amino acids.